This passage covers 28 T cell receptor beta chains from one sample sequenced in a study of blood T cell repertoires in COVID-19 (TCRdb year 2020). The method was the immunoSEQ multiplex PCR assay. TCRdb stores this immuneACCESS table with in-frame sequences only. Part of the clones is absent; in the studies checked, under half of the shortfall reflects unresolved V genes, and no reason is known for the rest. This sample is represented by tens of thousands of clones; roughly nine tenths of them were singletons. The top ten clones comprise about 9.4% of the sample. The sample consisted of peripheral blood. The source of these receptors is a man aged 55 to 70 with acute or convalescent COVID-19.

V usage is TRBV5-8 and J usage is TRBJ1-1; TRBD1 matches 12 bases. The germline V gene encodes CDR1 SGHTS and CDR2 YDEGEE. Trimming removed 0 bases from V and 5 bases from J; junction bases left unmatched: 5. This CDR3 comprises 16 residues. DNA for the CDR3: TGTGCCAGCAGCTTGGAGGGACAGGGGGCATTAACTGAAGCTTTCTTT. Translated: CASSLEGQGALTEAFF.

The CDR3 DNA reads as TGTGCCAGCAGCATAGGGGACAGGGGGAACACTGAAGCTTTCTTT. It codes for CASSIGDRGNTEAFF. The V gene is TRBV11-2, the J gene TRBJ1-1; TRBD1 aligns across 10 bases. Per the germline V gene, CDR1 is SGHAT and CDR2 is FQNNGV. The length of the CDR3 is 15 residues. V lost 5 bases, J lost 1 base, and 4 bases stayed unmatched.

The V gene is TRBV20-1, the J gene TRBJ1-5, with D uncertain. CDR1 is DFQATT, CDR2 SNEGSKA, per germline (reference sequence). CDR3 length: 13 amino acids. Trimming stripped 3 bases from V and 5 bases from J, with 11 bases between. The CDR3 is CSASKGDYQPQHF. The CDR3 coding sequence is TGCAGTGCTAGTAAAGGTGACTATCAGCCCCAGCATTTT.

The chain carries TRBV11-2 and TRBJ1-2, with a possible D match to TRBD1 (6 bases). The length of the CDR3 is 14 residues. Germline lookup yields CDR1 SGHAT and CDR2 FQNNGV. The V end was cut by 6 bases, the J end by 0 bases, with 11 bases between. The DNA for the CDR3 is TGTGCCAGCAGTTTGAACAGGGCTAACTATGGCTACACCTTC. Its translation: CASSLNRANYGYTF.

The rearrangement links TRBV10-1 to TRBJ1-3; D gene unclear. The CDR3 extends over 13 amino acids. Germline CDR1 is WNHNN and CDR2 is SYGVQD (reference sequence). The V end was cut by 4 bases, the J end by 0 bases, with 4 bases between. CDR3 nucleotides: TGCGCCAGCAGTGTCTCCTCTGGAAACACCATATATTTT. It translates to CASSVSSGNTIYF.

This chain links TRBV10-2 with TRBJ1-1, with D unclear. The CDR3 extends over 13 amino acids. Trimming shortened V by 4 bases and J by 1 base, and 7 bases separated the two germline ends. Germline CDR1 is WSHSY and CDR2 is SAAADI. The DNA for the CDR3 is TGCGCCAGCAGTGTTGAGGCGAACACTGAAGCTTTCTTT. Its translation is CASSVEANTEAFF.

The CDR3 DNA follows: TGTGCCAGCAGAATCGGGACTAGCGGGGGGCTGTATGAGCAGTTCTTC. This codes for CASRIGTSGGLYEQFF. The rearrangement uses TRBV5-5 and TRBJ2-1, with 15 nucleotides matching TRBD2. The CDR3 has 16 amino acids. In germline, CDR1 is SGHKS, CDR2 YYEKEE (reference sequence). After removal of 5 bases from V and 8 bases from J, the junction contained 8 bases not matched to a gene.

This chain connects TRBV6-6 to TRBJ2-3, with D hard to call. V was cut by 6 bases and J by 2 bases, with 9 bases left in between. Germline V CDR1 and CDR2: MNHNY, SVGAGI (reference sequence). This CDR3 is 13 amino acids long. The CDR3 DNA is TGTGCCAGCAGCCTCCCCCCCACAGATACGCAGTATTTT. Residues: CASSLPPTDTQYF.

This rearrangement joins TRBV19 to TRBJ1-1, with D unresolved. Trimming removed 3 bases at V and 0 bases at J, with 8 bases between. The CDR3 length is 14 residues. From germline, CDR1 is LNHDA and CDR2 SQIVND (reference sequence). CDR3 DNA: TGTGCCAGTAGTATTGAACAGTTGAACACTGAAGCTTTCTTT. This translates into CASSIEQLNTEAFF.

The chain links TRBV11-2 to TRBJ2-5; perhaps TRBD1 as D (6 bases). V lost 1 base and J lost 4, with 13 bases in between. Per the germline V gene, CDR1 is SGHAT and CDR2 is FQNNGV. The CDR3 spans 15 residues. The CDR3 protein is CASSLVTGSTETQYF. The CDR3 region has the DNA TGTGCCAGCAGCTTAGTCACAGGGTCGACAGAGACCCAGTACTTC.

CDR3 nucleotide sequence: TGTGCCAGCTCTACCTCGGGACAGTCCGGGGAGCTGTTTTTT. It specifies CASSTSGQSGELFF. The rearrangement uses TRBV7-2 and TRBJ2-2, with 7 bases matching TRBD1. Per germline, CDR1 SGHTA and CDR2 FQGNSA. The CDR3 covers 14 residues. V lost 8 bases and J lost 6; bases outside the gene matches: 9.

V usage is TRBV7-2 and J usage is TRBJ1-3, with 8 bases aligning to TRBD1. In germline, CDR1 is SGHTA, CDR2 FQGNSA. V lost 4 bases, J lost 0 bases, and 11 bases stayed unmatched. The CDR3 spans 18 residues. This CDR3 is CASSSPGTGLSSGNTIYF. The CDR3 DNA reads as TGTGCCAGCAGCTCCCCAGGGACAGGATTATCCTCTGGAAACACCATATATTTT. Variable domain in full (rest from reference TRBV7-2 and TRBJ1-3): GAGVSQSPSNKVTEKGKDVELRCDPISGHTALYWYRQSLGQGLEFLIYFQGNSAPDKSGLPSDRFSAERTGGSVSTLTIQRTQQEDSAVYLCASSSPGTGLSSGNTIYFGEGSWLTVV.

V and J are TRBV5-1 and TRBJ2-7; D perhaps matches TRBD2 (5 bases). The CDR3 is 13 amino acids. Between the trimmed V and J ends, which lost 4 bases and 3 bases, there was a span of 11 bases. Germline loops: CDR1 SGHRS, CDR2 YFSETQ. The CDR3 nucleotides are TGCGCCAGCAGCCCCTCGGGGAGCTACGAGCAGTACTTC. This sequence encodes CASSPSGSYEQYF.

The J gene is TRBJ2-1, the V gene TRBV27; D is undetermined. Germline assignment: CDR1 MNHEY and CDR2 SMNVEV (reference sequence). V lost 7 bases and J 0 bases, leaving 10 bases between the germline ends. CDR3 length: 14 residues. Here the CDR3 reads CASKISSSYNEQFF. CDR3 bases: TGTGCCAGCAAAATCTCGAGCTCCTACAATGAGCAGTTCTTC.

This chain connects TRBV19 to TRBJ1-1; the D gene is possibly TRBD1 (5 bases). The CDR3 consists of 15 residues. The V gene lost 5 bases and the J gene lost 0 bases, with 13 bases spanning the gap. Germline CDR1 LNHDA, CDR2 SQIVND (reference sequence). The CDR3 DNA follows: TGTGCCAGTAGTCCAGGGAGGGGCGTGAACACTGAAGCTTTCTTT. This encodes CASSPGRGVNTEAFF.

Concerning this clone itself: This specimen includes other DNA sequences encoding the same CDR3. The chain couples TRBV7-2 to TRBJ1-5, with D perhaps TRBD1 (6 bases). Germline values: CDR1 SGHTA, CDR2 FQGNSA. The CDR3 extends over 14 amino acids. The germline V and J ends were trimmed by 5 bases and 0 bases, with 8 bases remaining between them. CDR3 in DNA: TGTGCCAGCAGCCGGGACACTAGCAATCAGCCCCAGCATTTT. Translated: CASSRDTSNQPQHF.

V and J are TRBV7-2 and TRBJ1-1; 10 bases are shared with TRBD1. V lost 5 bases and J lost 6; bases outside the gene matches: 9. CDR1 is SGHTA, CDR2 FQGNSA, per germline. CDR3 length: 15 residues. The CDR3 DNA sequence: TGTGCCAGCAGCAAAAGACAGGGGGCGAGCGCTGAAGCTTTCTTT. Protein sequence: CASSKRQGASAEAFF.

The chain combines TRBV7-2 with TRBJ2-7; 11 positions match TRBD2. Germline CDR1 reads SGHTA; CDR2 reads FQGNSA. V trimming: 5 bases; J trimming: 1 base; junction bases outside the gene matches: 4. CDR3 size: 15 residues. The CDR3 DNA follows: TGTGCCAGCAGCCTGGGACTAGCGGTTTCCTACGAGCAGTACTTC. Protein product: CASSLGLAVSYEQYF.

This chain connects TRBV12-3 or TRBV12-4 to TRBJ1-1; tentative D call: TRBD1 (5 bases). This CDR3 spans 13 amino acids. The V end was cut by 5 bases, the J end by 7 bases, with 14 bases between. The CDR3 protein is CASSTGRQFEAFF. In DNA form, the CDR3 reads TGTGCCAGCAGTACTGGGCGACAGTTTGAAGCTTTCTTT.

The chain uses TRBV7-9 and TRBJ2-7, with TRBD2 as a possible D gene (6 bases). Germline loops: CDR1 SEHNR, CDR2 FQNEAQ (reference sequence). CDR3 length: 13 amino acids. Trimming removed 5 bases from V and 5 bases from J, with 13 bases in between. CDR3 DNA sequence: TGTGCCAGCAGCCCCGGGAGTTGGAACGAGCAGTACTTC. Its protein is CASSPGSWNEQYF.

The chain joins TRBV18 to TRBJ1-3, with D possibly matching TRBD1 (6 bases). There are 16 residues in the CDR3. Germline V gives CDR1 KGHSH, CDR2 LQKENI. With 2 bases removed from V and 0 bases from J, the gap between germline ends came to 11 bases. The CDR3 DNA sequence: TGTGCCAGCTCACCAAGACAGGATCGCTCTGGAAACACCATATATTTT. Protein sequence: CASSPRQDRSGNTIYF. The full variable domain, completed using reference TRBV18 and TRBJ1-3, is NAGVMQNPRHLVRRRGQEARLRCSPMKGHSHVYWYRQLPEEGLKFMVYLQKENIIDESGMPKERFSAEFPKEGPSILRIQQVVRGDSAAYFCASSPRQDRSGNTIYFGEGSWLTVV.

The V gene is TRBV28, the J gene TRBJ1-2; D not certain. V was clipped by 1 base and J by 8 bases, with 14 bases between them. Germline CDR1 reads MDHEN; CDR2 reads SYDVKM. This CDR3 is 14 amino acids long. The CDR3 DNA sequence: TGTGCCAGCAGTTTATCGGACTCCATCGGGGGCTACACCTTC. Protein: CASSLSDSIGGYTF.

The rearrangement joins TRBV16 to TRBJ1-4, with 8 bases that match TRBD1. The CDR3 totals 14 residues. The germline V gene encodes CDR1 KGHSY and CDR2 FQNENV. The V segment lost 7 bases and the J segment 7 bases; nucleotides outside the gene matches: 8. This CDR3 is CASNLQGVGEKLFF. The DNA of the CDR3 is TGTGCCAGCAACCTACAGGGGGTCGGTGAAAAACTGTTTTTT.

The chain is built from TRBV4-1 and TRBJ2-7; D is unresolved. Between the trimmed V and J ends, which lost 1 base and 1 base, there was a span of 11 bases. Germline V gives CDR1 MGHRA, CDR2 YSYEKL. The length of the CDR3 is 15 residues. CDR3 coding DNA: TGCGCCAGCAGCCAAGGGCTAGGTGGGTCCTACGAGCAGTACTTC. Its translation is CASSQGLGGSYEQYF.

This chain joins TRBV5-1 and TRBJ1-4; TRBD1 is a possible D gene (6 bases). The ends were cut back, 4 bases at V and 7 bases at J, with 14 bases in the middle. Germline V gene data show CDR1 as SGHRS and CDR2 as YFSETQ. CDR3 length: 14 residues. Here the CDR3 DNA reads TGCGCCAGCAGCCGAAGGGGGAGTCGTGAAAAACTGTTTTTT. This codes for CASSRRGSREKLFF.

V and J are TRBV27 and TRBJ1-4; possibly TRBD1 for D (5 bases). The length of the CDR3 is 13 residues. Deletions cut 2 bases from V and 7 bases from J, with 8 bases between. The germline CDR1 and CDR2 sequences are MNHEY and SMNVEV (reference sequence). The CDR3 reads CASSLRRGEKLFF. In DNA, the CDR3 is TGTGCCAGCAGTTTAAGGAGGGGTGAAAAACTGTTTTTT.

The gene calls are TRBV2 and TRBJ1-5; tentative D call: TRBD1 (5 bases). This CDR3 is 15 amino acids long. The germline V gene has CDR1 SNHLY and CDR2 FYNNEI. V gave up 2 bases and J gave up 1 base, with 9 bases separating them. The CDR3 sequence is CASSEQGGSNQPQHF. DNA for the CDR3: TGTGCCAGCAGTGAACAGGGTGGGAGCAATCAGCCCCAGCATTTT.

The V call is TRBV2, the J call TRBJ1-2; weak D call: TRBD1 (6 bases). Trimming stripped 8 bases from V and 9 bases from J, with 22 bases between. This CDR3 comprises 14 residues. Per germline, CDR1 SNHLY and CDR2 FYNNEI. CDR3 residues: CASLPQGLYGSYTF. CDR3 bases: TGTGCCAGCCTTCCACAGGGATTGTATGGGAGCTACACCTTC.